This TCR beta chain was retrieved from a study of CD4 T cells in relation to SARS-CoV-2 and coronaviruses. On this clone: As yet, its antigen is unknown.

Sequenced by immunoSEQ multiplex PCR; TCRdb stores in-frame clones only, minus some. This sample has about 22,000 clones, with around 76% found just once. The unexposed donors gave CD4+ T cells in about 2010-2019, prior to COVID-19. Isolation of CD4+ T cells took place after nine to ten days in culture. V lost 3 bases and J lost 5; bases outside the gene matches: 9. In germline, CDR1 is SGHAT, CDR2 FQNNGV. The CDR3 extends over 15 amino acids. The chain links TRBV11-2 to TRBJ2-7, with TRBD2 matching 8 bases. The sample comprised CD4+ T cells from PBMCs, cultured in vitro. The receptor comes from a human donor in good health. CDR3 loop: CASSFEQGLGDEQYF. The CDR3 bases are TGTGCCAGCAGCTTTGAGCAGGGACTAGGGGACGAGCAGTACTTC.